Below are 15 T cell receptor beta chains sequenced from a single sample in a study of OX40 agonist ivuxolimab in advanced cancers. Profiling relied on immunoSEQ multiplex PCR, and the TCRdb table lists in-frame clones only, not all of them. Of about 53,000 clones listed, approximately 84% were seen once; the top ten hold 4.6%. The source material was CD4+ or CD8+ T cells sorted from blood, sampled in a trial of the OX40 agonist ivuxolimab. The receptors derive from an adult with an advanced solid tumor such as melanoma, head and neck, liver or kidney cancer.

This clone counts as medium-sized. The J gene is TRBJ2-7, the V gene TRBV2; D is undetermined. Trimming removed 0 bases at V and 1 base at J, with 1 base between. CDR3 length: 12 residues. Germline assignment: CDR1 SNHLY and CDR2 FYNNEI. CDR3 in DNA: TGTGCCAGCAGTGAAGCTTCCTACGAGCAGTACTTC. This sequence encodes CASSEASYEQYF.

This clone has a single count. The rearrangement joins TRBV5-4 to TRBJ1-1; D is ambiguous. This CDR3 comprises 15 residues. The V and J ends lost 0 bases and 3 bases respectively, with 12 bases between them. Germline CDR1 SGHNT, CDR2 YYREEE (reference sequence). The CDR3 region is CASSLDPGEDTEAFF. The CDR3 nucleotides are TGTGCCAGCAGCTTGGACCCGGGAGAGGACACTGAAGCTTTCTTT.

This CDR3 reads CASSPSPYYEQYF. In DNA form, the CDR3 reads TGTGCCAGCAGCCCTAGCCCCTACTACGAGCAGTACTTC. This chain uses TRBV7-2 with TRBJ2-7; D is possibly TRBD2 (5 bases). This CDR3 has 13 residues. Trimming cost V 5 bases and J 3 bases, with 11 bases left between them. CDR1 is SGHTA, CDR2 FQGNSA, per germline.

In nucleotides, the CDR3 is TGTGCCAGCAGCTCCACAGGGAAAAGCACAGATACGCAGTATTTT. This codes for CASSSTGKSTDTQYF. This rearrangement joins TRBV7-9 to TRBJ2-3; the D gene is possibly TRBD1 (6 bases). The V end was cut by 4 bases, the J end by 0 bases, with 11 bases between. CDR1 and CDR2 from the germline V gene are SEHNR and FQNEAQ (reference sequence). This CDR3 region has 15 residues.

The rearrangement uses TRBV29-1 and TRBJ2-2; 8 positions agree with TRBD2. The junction had 9 bases not matched to a gene; V was cut back by 5 bases and J by 4 bases. This CDR3 comprises 15 residues. The germline gives CDR1 SQVTM, CDR2 ANQGSEA. CDR3 protein: CSVLSGSVGTGELFF. DNA for the CDR3: TGCAGCGTTCTCAGCGGGAGCGTGGGCACCGGGGAGCTGTTTTTT.

The chain combines TRBV15 with TRBJ1-6; D not certain. The CDR3 has 12 amino acids. CDR1 is LNHNV, CDR2 YYDKDF, per germline (reference sequence). Trimming took off 5 bases at V and 7 bases at J, with 6 bases between the two ends. Here the CDR3 reads CATSLRNSPLHF. In DNA, the CDR3 is TGTGCCACCAGCCTACGGAATTCACCCCTCCACTTT.

This chain uses TRBV10-3 with TRBJ2-1, with TRBD2 matching 9 bases. The CDR3 has 14 amino acids. The germline V gene has CDR1 ENHRY and CDR2 SYGVKD. V dropped 9 bases and J dropped 5; count of bases not matched to a gene: 8. CDR3 sequence reads: CAIEATSGNNEQFF. As DNA, the CDR3 is TGTGCCATAGAAGCGACTAGCGGAAACAATGAGCAGTTCTTC.

The gene calls are TRBV25-1 and TRBJ2-5, with 7 nucleotides matching TRBD2. Germline V lookup: CDR1 MGHDK, CDR2 SYGVNS. This CDR3 is 13 amino acids long. Germline trimming cut 10 bases from V and 5 bases from J; bases unmatched to any gene: 10. This CDR3 reads CATRAGVGETQYF. CDR3 nucleotide sequence: TGTGCCACAAGGGCGGGAGTAGGCGAGACCCAGTACTTC.

The chain is built from TRBV19 and TRBJ1-1, with D unclear. The CDR3 length is 12 residues. Germline V gene data show CDR1 as LNHDA and CDR2 as SQIVND (reference sequence). Between the trimmed V and J ends, which lost 11 bases and 4 bases, there was a span of 14 bases. The CDR3 protein is CAVGEVGTEAFF. CDR3 sequence (DNA): TGTGCCGTCGGGGAGGTTGGCACTGAAGCTTTCTTT.

The chain uses TRBV18 and TRBJ2-7; 8 bases are shared with TRBD1. This CDR3 contains 15 residues. Per the germline V gene, CDR1 is KGHSH and CDR2 is LQKENI. Trimming removed 3 bases from V and 6 bases from J; junction bases left unmatched: 10. CDR3 bases: TGTGCCAGCTCACCTATCGGACAGGGAGGTTCCGAGCAGTACTTC. It translates to CASSPIGQGGSEQYF.

V and J are TRBV30 and TRBJ2-1; D uncertain. Germline loops: CDR1 GTSNPN, CDR2 SVGIG (reference sequence). The CDR3 spans 12 residues. V lost 1 base, J lost 7 bases, and 8 bases lay in between. The DNA of the CDR3 is TGTGCCTGGAGTGCCCGTTATAATGAGCAGTTCTTC. Its protein is CAWSARYNEQFF.

The chain has TRBV18 and TRBJ1-4, with D possibly TRBD1 on 6 matching bases. V lost 5 bases to trimming and J lost 4 bases, with 14 bases between them. Germline V gene lookup returns CDR1 KGHSH and CDR2 LQKENI. CDR3 length: 15 residues. The CDR3 loop reads CASSSAQGHNEKLFF. CDR3 sequence (DNA): TGTGCCAGCTCATCGGCCCAGGGGCATAATGAAAAACTGTTTTTT.

This clone was recorded only once. The J gene is TRBJ1-5, the V gene TRBV28; 10 bases agree with TRBD1. The CDR3 covers 15 residues. With V trimmed by 7 bases and J by 6 bases, 9 bases remained unmatched. Germline values: CDR1 MDHEN, CDR2 SYDVKM. The CDR3 region is CASIAGTGVSQPQHF. In nucleotides, the CDR3 is TGTGCCAGCATTGCCGGGACAGGGGTTAGTCAGCCCCAGCATTTT.

This clone was seen only once. The genes are TRBV7-6 and TRBJ2-7; 8 positions agree with TRBD1. Germline loops: CDR1 SGHVS, CDR2 FNYEAQ. The CDR3 loop spans 12 amino acids. The ends lost 6 bases at V and 6 bases at J; junction bases unmatched: 4. CDR3 in DNA: TGTGCCAGCAGTCGTGGACAGGGCGAGCAGTACTTC. This encodes CASSRGQGEQYF.

The V gene is TRBV5-1, the J gene TRBJ2-7; D not resolved. V lost 0 bases to trimming and J lost 0 bases, with 7 bases between them. Germline-derived CDR1 and CDR2 are SGHRS and YFSETQ. This CDR3 region has 14 residues. The CDR3 DNA follows: TGCGCCAGCAGCTTGGGCCTACTCTCCTACGAGCAGTACTTC. It translates to CASSLGLLSYEQYF.